This T cell receptor (beta chain) is from a study of early T cells in non-severe SARS-CoV-2 infection. Overall study context: Sequenced material consisted of bulk RNA (from unsorted whole blood), and chains were unpaired. Findings and caveats of the study: Comparison of clonotypes with VDJdb favored anti-spike CD8 responses while missing private and CD4 specificities.

Germline CDR1 MGHDK, CDR2 SYGVNS. This CDR3 has 13 amino acids. Trimming cost V 3 bases and J 5 bases, with 10 bases left between them. Molecules of cDNA were individually given unique molecular identifiers that were attached to them. TCRdb called the 5' RACE reads again in MiXCR, with one record for every CDR3 protein. The sample yields about 81,000 distinct CDR3 sequences, around 14% seen once. As for this clonotype: The antigen remains undetermined.

The source is an adult who was a healthcare worker with PCR-confirmed SARS-CoV-2 infection or an uninfected control (not recorded which). V and J are TRBV25-1 and TRBJ1-1; D is possibly TRBD1 (5 bases). The sequencing sample was made of whole blood. The CDR3 region is CASSELGDTEAFF. CDR3 DNA sequence: TGTGCCAGCAGTGAGTTGGGGGATACTGAAGCTTTCTTT.